The T cell receptor beta chain under discussion was sequenced for a study of technical replicates of blood from several donors. The V gene's germline CDR1 is SGHAT and CDR2 FQNNGV. This CDR3 has 13 amino acids. The ends were cut back, 5 bases at V and 5 bases at J, with 12 bases in the middle. TCRdb keeps only in-frame clones here, not all; method: immunoSEQ multiplex PCR. The table lists 85,000 to 90,000 clones, just under 95% of them singletons. The sequence was collected from a human donor in good health. The rearrangement joins TRBV11-2 to TRBJ2-5, with D perhaps matching TRBD1 (6 bases). What was sequenced was T cells isolated from PBMCs. The CDR3 sequence: CASSGRGSETQYF. In DNA, the CDR3 is TGTGCCAGCAGCGGCAGGGGTTCGGAGACCCAGTACTTC.